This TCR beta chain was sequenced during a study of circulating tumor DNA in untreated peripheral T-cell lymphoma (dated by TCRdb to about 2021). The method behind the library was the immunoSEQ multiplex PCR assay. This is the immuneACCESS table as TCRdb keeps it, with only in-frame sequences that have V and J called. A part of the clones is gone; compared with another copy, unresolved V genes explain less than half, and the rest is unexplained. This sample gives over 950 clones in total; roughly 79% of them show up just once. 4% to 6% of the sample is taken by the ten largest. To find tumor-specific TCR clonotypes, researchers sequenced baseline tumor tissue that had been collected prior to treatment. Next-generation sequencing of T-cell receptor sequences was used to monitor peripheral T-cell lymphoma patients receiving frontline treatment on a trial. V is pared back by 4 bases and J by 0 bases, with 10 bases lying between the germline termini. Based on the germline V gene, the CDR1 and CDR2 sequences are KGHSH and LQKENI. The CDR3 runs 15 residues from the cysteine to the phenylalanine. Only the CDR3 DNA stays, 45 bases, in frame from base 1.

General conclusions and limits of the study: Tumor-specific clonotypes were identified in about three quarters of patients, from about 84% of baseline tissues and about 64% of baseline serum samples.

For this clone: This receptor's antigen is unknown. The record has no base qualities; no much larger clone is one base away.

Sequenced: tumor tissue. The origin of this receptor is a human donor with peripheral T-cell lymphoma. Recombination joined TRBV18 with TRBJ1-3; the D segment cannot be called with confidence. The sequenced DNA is TGTGCCAGCTCACGTAGGCAGGACTCTGGAAACACCATATATTTT. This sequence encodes CASSRRQDSGNTIYF.